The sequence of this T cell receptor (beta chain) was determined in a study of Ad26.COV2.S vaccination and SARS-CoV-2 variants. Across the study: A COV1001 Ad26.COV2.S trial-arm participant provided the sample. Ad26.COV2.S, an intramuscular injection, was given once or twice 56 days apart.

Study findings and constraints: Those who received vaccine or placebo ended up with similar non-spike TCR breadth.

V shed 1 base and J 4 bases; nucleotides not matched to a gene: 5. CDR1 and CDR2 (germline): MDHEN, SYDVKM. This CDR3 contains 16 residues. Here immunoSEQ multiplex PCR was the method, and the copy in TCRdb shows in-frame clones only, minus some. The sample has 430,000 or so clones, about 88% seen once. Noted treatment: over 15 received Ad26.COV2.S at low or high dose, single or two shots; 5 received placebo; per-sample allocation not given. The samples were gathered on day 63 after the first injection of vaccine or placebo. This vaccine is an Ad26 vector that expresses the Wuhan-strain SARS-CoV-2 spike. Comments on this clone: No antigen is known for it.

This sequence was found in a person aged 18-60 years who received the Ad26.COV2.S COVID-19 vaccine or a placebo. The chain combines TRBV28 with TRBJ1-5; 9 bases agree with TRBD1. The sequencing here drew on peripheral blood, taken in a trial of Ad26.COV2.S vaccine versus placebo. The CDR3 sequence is CASSLFGTGSNQPQHF. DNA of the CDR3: TGTGCCAGCAGTTTATTCGGGACAGGGTCTAATCAGCCCCAGCATTTT.